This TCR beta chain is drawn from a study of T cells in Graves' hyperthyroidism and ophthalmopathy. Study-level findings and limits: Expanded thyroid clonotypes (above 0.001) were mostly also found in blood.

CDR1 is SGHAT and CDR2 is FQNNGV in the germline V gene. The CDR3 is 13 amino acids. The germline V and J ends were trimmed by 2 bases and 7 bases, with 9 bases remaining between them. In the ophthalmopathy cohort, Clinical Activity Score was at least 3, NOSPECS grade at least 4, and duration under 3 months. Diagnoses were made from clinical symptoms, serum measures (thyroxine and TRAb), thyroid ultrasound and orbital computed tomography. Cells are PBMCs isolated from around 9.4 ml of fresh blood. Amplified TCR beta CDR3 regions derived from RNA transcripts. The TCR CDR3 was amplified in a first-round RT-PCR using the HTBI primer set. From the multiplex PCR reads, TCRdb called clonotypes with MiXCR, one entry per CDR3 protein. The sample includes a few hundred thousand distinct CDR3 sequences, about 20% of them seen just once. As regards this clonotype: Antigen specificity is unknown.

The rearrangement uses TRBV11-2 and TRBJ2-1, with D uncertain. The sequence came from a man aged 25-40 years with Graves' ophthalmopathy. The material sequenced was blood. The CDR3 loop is CASSLTGLNEQFF. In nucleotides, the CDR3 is TGTGCCAGCAGCTTAACCGGGCTAAATGAGCAGTTCTTC.